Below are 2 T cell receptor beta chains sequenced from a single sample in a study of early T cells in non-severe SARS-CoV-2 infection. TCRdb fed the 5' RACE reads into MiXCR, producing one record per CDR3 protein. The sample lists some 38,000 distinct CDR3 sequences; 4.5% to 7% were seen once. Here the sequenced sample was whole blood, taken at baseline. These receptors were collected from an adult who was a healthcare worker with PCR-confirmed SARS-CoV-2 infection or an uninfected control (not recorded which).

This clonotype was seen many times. The CDR3: CASSMRGEWANVLTF. The CDR3 region has the DNA TGTGCCAGTAGTATGAGGGGGGAATGGGCCAACGTCCTGACTTTC. The chain has TRBV19 and TRBJ2-6, with D perhaps TRBD1 or TRBD2 (6 bases each). Trimming removed 3 bases from V and 5 bases from J, with 11 bases in between. In germline, CDR1 is LNHDA, CDR2 SQIVND (reference sequence). The CDR3 extends over 15 amino acids.

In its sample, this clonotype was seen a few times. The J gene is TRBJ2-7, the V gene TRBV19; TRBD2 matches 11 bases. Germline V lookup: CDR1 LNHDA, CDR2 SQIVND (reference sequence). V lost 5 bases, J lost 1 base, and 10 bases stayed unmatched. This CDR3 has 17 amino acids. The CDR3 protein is CASSVTLAGGLSYEQYF. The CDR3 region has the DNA TGTGCCAGTAGTGTCACTCTAGCGGGAGGTCTGTCCTACGAGCAGTACTTC.